These T cell receptor beta chains were read from a single sample in a study of OX40 agonist ivuxolimab in advanced cancers. The table came from immunoSEQ multiplex PCR; TCRdb's copy has only in-frame clones and leaves some out. The table lists 65,000 to 90,000 clones, roughly 90% of them singletons. The sequencing here drew on CD4+ or CD8+ T cells sorted from blood, taken in a trial of the OX40 agonist ivuxolimab. Source of these receptors: an adult with an advanced solid tumor such as melanoma, head and neck, liver or kidney cancer. The CDR3 runs from the conserved cysteine through the conserved F or W. D genes are given only for firm matches. Clone size is stated in some rows and not others, as once, few, many or a class when expanded.

j_gene: TRBJ2-7; v_gene: TRBV7-9; abundance: -; d_gene: TRBD2; CDR3aa: CASSGEASGTYEQYF; CDR3nt: TGTGCCAGCAGCGGAGAGGCTAGCGGAACCTACGAGCAGTACTTC
j_gene: TRBJ1-4; v_gene: TRBV7-9; abundance: -; d_gene: -; CDR3aa: CASRGVPNEKLFF; CDR3nt: TGTGCCAGCAGAGGGGTACCTAATGAAAAACTGTTTTTT
j_gene: TRBJ2-5; v_gene: TRBV9; abundance: -; d_gene: -; CDR3aa: CASGGAGPQETQYF; CDR3nt: TGTGCCTCTGGGGGGGCAGGTCCCCAAGAGACCCAGTACTTC
j_gene: TRBJ2-1; v_gene: TRBV10-2; abundance: -; d_gene: -; CDR3aa: CASSGRGSSYNEQFF; CDR3nt: TGCGCCAGCAGTGGAAGGGGGAGCTCCTACAATGAGCAGTTCTTC
j_gene: TRBJ2-7; v_gene: TRBV27; abundance: -; d_gene: -; CDR3aa: CASSFGRDSYEQYF; CDR3nt: TGTGCCAGCAGTTTCGGCAGGGATTCCTACGAGCAGTACTTC
j_gene: TRBJ2-5; v_gene: TRBV7-6; abundance: -; d_gene: TRBD1; CDR3aa: CASSYSGTGEGETQYF; CDR3nt: TGTGCCAGCAGCTACTCCGGGACAGGGGAAGGTGAGACCCAGTACTTC
j_gene: TRBJ2-5; v_gene: TRBV6-5; abundance: -; d_gene: TRBD2; CDR3aa: CASTEGTSRGDSQYF; CDR3nt: TGTGCCAGCACCGAGGGGACTAGCCGTGGAGATTCCCAGTACTTC
j_gene: TRBJ2-2; v_gene: TRBV28; abundance: -; d_gene: -; CDR3aa: CASSFLQAGTGELFF; CDR3nt: TGTGCCAGCAGTTTTTTACAGGCGGGCACCGGGGAGCTGTTTTTT
j_gene: TRBJ1-2; v_gene: TRBV6-5; abundance: -; d_gene: TRBD1; CDR3aa: CASSYPRQGAFYGYTF; CDR3nt: TGTGCTAGCAGTTACCCCCGACAGGGGGCGTTTTATGGCTACACCTTC
j_gene: TRBJ1-1; v_gene: TRBV6-5; abundance: -; d_gene: -; CDR3aa: CASSYGVGTEAFF; CDR3nt: TGTGCCAGCAGTTACGGGGTAGGCACTGAAGCTTTCTTT
j_gene: TRBJ2-7; v_gene: TRBV5-1; abundance: once; d_gene: -; CDR3aa: CASSWAGGPGEQYF; CDR3nt: TGCGCCAGCAGCTGGGCCGGGGGACCGGGCGAGCAGTACTTC
j_gene: TRBJ1-3; v_gene: TRBV7-2; abundance: -; d_gene: -; CDR3aa: CASSLDGSPGNTIYF; CDR3nt: TGTGCCAGCAGCTTAGACGGGAGTCCTGGAAACACCATATATTTT
j_gene: TRBJ2-1; v_gene: TRBV27; abundance: -; d_gene: -; CDR3aa: CASSLIGDEQFF; CDR3nt: TGTGCCAGCAGTTTAATAGGGGATGAGCAGTTCTTC
j_gene: TRBJ2-7; v_gene: TRBV18; abundance: -; d_gene: -; CDR3aa: CASSPDREQYF; CDR3nt: TGTGCCAGCTCCCCGGACCGCGAGCAGTACTTC
j_gene: TRBJ2-2; v_gene: TRBV9; abundance: -; d_gene: -; CDR3aa: CASTKKWGAGELFF; CDR3nt: TGTGCCAGCACCAAAAAATGGGGCGCCGGGGAGCTGTTTTTT
j_gene: TRBJ1-1; v_gene: TRBV13; abundance: -; d_gene: -; CDR3aa: CASSLGGSLNTEAFF; CDR3nt: TGTGCCAGCAGCTTAGGAGGCAGTCTGAACACTGAAGCTTTCTTT
j_gene: TRBJ2-7; v_gene: TRBV4-1; abundance: -; d_gene: -; CDR3aa: CASSRTASGPPYEQYF; CDR3nt: TGCGCCAGCAGCCGCACGGCCTCGGGTCCCCCCTACGAGCAGTACTTC
j_gene: TRBJ1-5; v_gene: TRBV19; abundance: -; d_gene: -; CDR3aa: CASSIVAGVGQPQHF; CDR3nt: TGTGCCAGTAGTATAGTGGCAGGAGTGGGTCAGCCCCAGCATTTT
j_gene: TRBJ2-3; v_gene: TRBV30; abundance: -; d_gene: TRBD2; CDR3aa: CAYNGGAADTQYF; CDR3nt: TGTGCCTACAACGGGGGGGCCGCAGATACGCAGTATTTT
j_gene: TRBJ2-2; v_gene: TRBV2; abundance: -; d_gene: TRBD1; CDR3aa: CASTWTGTTGELFF; CDR3nt: TGTGCCAGTACCTGGACAGGGACCACCGGGGAGCTGTTTTTT
j_gene: TRBJ1-2; v_gene: TRBV10-3; abundance: -; d_gene: TRBD1; CDR3aa: CAIGQGTAGYGYTF; CDR3nt: TGTGCCATCGGACAGGGGACCGCTGGCTATGGCTACACCTTC
j_gene: TRBJ1-6; v_gene: TRBV27; abundance: -; d_gene: -; CDR3aa: CASSLSSESSYNSPLHF; CDR3nt: TGTGCCAGCAGTTTATCGTCGGAGAGCTCCTATAATTCACCCCTCCACTTT
j_gene: TRBJ1-4; v_gene: TRBV6-5; abundance: -; d_gene: -; CDR3aa: CATSSVLDSLGKLFF; CDR3nt: TGTGCCACCAGCTCCGTGTTGGACAGTCTTGGAAAACTGTTTTTT
j_gene: TRBJ2-7; v_gene: TRBV7-9; abundance: -; d_gene: TRBD2; CDR3aa: CASSYTDGSGGSYEQYF; CDR3nt: TGTGCCAGCAGCTACACCGACGGGAGCGGGGGTAGCTACGAGCAGTACTTC
j_gene: TRBJ1-2; v_gene: TRBV6-4; abundance: -; d_gene: -; CDR3aa: CASSAGSGRDGYTF; CDR3nt: TGTGCCAGCAGTGCGGGGTCTGGTCGGGATGGCTACACCTTC
j_gene: TRBJ1-2; v_gene: TRBV27; abundance: -; d_gene: -; CDR3aa: CASRAGSNYGYTF; CDR3nt: TGTGCCAGCAGGGCAGGGTCTAACTATGGCTACACCTTC
j_gene: TRBJ2-7; v_gene: TRBV27; abundance: once; d_gene: -; CDR3aa: CASSVTSLGEQYF; CDR3nt: TGTGCCAGCAGTGTTACTAGCCTCGGCGAGCAGTACTTC
j_gene: TRBJ1-5; v_gene: TRBV6-5; abundance: once; d_gene: -; CDR3aa: CASSEGGEGQPQHF; CDR3nt: TGTGCCAGCAGTGAAGGGGGGGAGGGTCAGCCCCAGCATTTT
j_gene: TRBJ2-1; v_gene: TRBV19; abundance: once; d_gene: TRBD2; CDR3aa: CSGGPFGEQFF; CDR3nt: TGTAGCGGGGGCCCCTTTGGTGAGCAGTTCTTC
j_gene: TRBJ2-7; v_gene: TRBV7-6; abundance: -; d_gene: TRBD1; CDR3aa: CASSFHRTGGTYEQYF; CDR3nt: TGTGCCAGCAGCTTCCACCGGACAGGCGGCACCTACGAGCAGTACTTC
j_gene: TRBJ2-7; v_gene: TRBV21-1; abundance: -; d_gene: -; CDR3aa: CASKRKGESYEQYF; CDR3nt: TGTGCCAGCAAAAGGAAGGGAGAGTCCTACGAGCAGTACTTC
j_gene: TRBJ2-5; v_gene: TRBV5-6; abundance: -; d_gene: -; CDR3aa: CASSLTETQYF; CDR3nt: TGTGCCAGCAGCTTGACAGAGACCCAGTACTTC
j_gene: TRBJ2-5; v_gene: TRBV6-5; abundance: once; d_gene: -; CDR3aa: CASRYGPGETQYF; CDR3nt: TGTGCCAGCAGATACGGGCCTGGGGAGACCCAGTACTTC
j_gene: TRBJ2-7; v_gene: TRBV6-1; abundance: -; d_gene: -; CDR3aa: CASSERGPREQYF; CDR3nt: TGTGCCAGCAGTGAAAGGGGCCCCCGCGAGCAGTACTTC
j_gene: TRBJ2-3; v_gene: TRBV7-7; abundance: -; d_gene: TRBD2; CDR3aa: CASSSRLAGGDTDTQYF; CDR3nt: TGTGCCAGCAGCTCCAGACTAGCGGGGGGAGACACAGATACGCAGTATTTT
j_gene: TRBJ1-2; v_gene: TRBV7-9; abundance: -; d_gene: -; CDR3aa: CASSLAANYGYTF; CDR3nt: TGTGCCAGCAGCTTGGCAGCAAACTATGGCTACACCTTC
j_gene: TRBJ2-7; v_gene: TRBV5-1; abundance: few; d_gene: -; CDR3aa: CASSFGGRSYEQYF; CDR3nt: TGCGCCAGCAGCTTTGGAGGACGCTCCTACGAGCAGTACTTC
j_gene: TRBJ1-1; v_gene: TRBV11-2; abundance: -; d_gene: TRBD1; CDR3aa: CASSLVGQGYKAFF; CDR3nt: TGTGCCAGCAGCTTAGTAGGACAGGGCTATAAAGCTTTCTTT
j_gene: TRBJ2-7; v_gene: TRBV27; abundance: -; d_gene: TRBD1; CDR3aa: CASSSTTGVLRDEQYF; CDR3nt: TGTGCCAGCAGTTCCACGACAGGGGTCCTGAGGGACGAGCAGTACTTC
j_gene: TRBJ2-7; v_gene: TRBV5-4; abundance: -; d_gene: -; CDR3aa: CASSFRTDSYEQYF; CDR3nt: TGTGCCAGCAGCTTTCGGACGGACTCCTACGAGCAGTACTTC
j_gene: TRBJ2-5; v_gene: TRBV18; abundance: -; d_gene: -; CDR3aa: CASSPPGGPYRETQYF; CDR3nt: TGTGCCAGCTCACCACCGGGGGGGCCCTATCGGGAGACCCAGTACTTC
j_gene: TRBJ1-1; v_gene: TRBV25-1; abundance: -; d_gene: -; CDR3aa: CASSELGTEAFF; CDR3nt: TGTGCCAGCAGTGAATTGGGCACTGAAGCTTTCTTT
j_gene: TRBJ2-1; v_gene: TRBV10-1; abundance: -; d_gene: TRBD2; CDR3aa: CASSFGLETRNEQFF; CDR3nt: TGCGCCAGCAGTTTCGGACTAGAGACTAGGAATGAGCAGTTCTTC
j_gene: TRBJ2-7; v_gene: TRBV11-2; abundance: -; d_gene: -; CDR3aa: CASSLIPRGDERYEQYF; CDR3nt: TGTGCCAGCAGCCTAATACCCAGGGGCGACGAGCGCTACGAGCAGTACTTC
j_gene: TRBJ2-2; v_gene: TRBV7-3; abundance: -; d_gene: -; CDR3aa: CASSLGSGELFF; CDR3nt: TGTGCCAGCAGCTTAGGATCCGGGGAGCTGTTTTTT
j_gene: TRBJ2-7; v_gene: TRBV9; abundance: -; d_gene: TRBD2; CDR3aa: CASSVGGAAAGEQYF; CDR3nt: TGTGCCAGCAGCGTCGGGGGGGCAGCGGCGGGAGAGCAGTACTTC
j_gene: TRBJ2-7; v_gene: TRBV5-6; abundance: -; d_gene: TRBD1; CDR3aa: CASSFGTASYEQYF; CDR3nt: TGTGCCAGCAGCTTCGGGACAGCTTCCTACGAGCAGTACTTC